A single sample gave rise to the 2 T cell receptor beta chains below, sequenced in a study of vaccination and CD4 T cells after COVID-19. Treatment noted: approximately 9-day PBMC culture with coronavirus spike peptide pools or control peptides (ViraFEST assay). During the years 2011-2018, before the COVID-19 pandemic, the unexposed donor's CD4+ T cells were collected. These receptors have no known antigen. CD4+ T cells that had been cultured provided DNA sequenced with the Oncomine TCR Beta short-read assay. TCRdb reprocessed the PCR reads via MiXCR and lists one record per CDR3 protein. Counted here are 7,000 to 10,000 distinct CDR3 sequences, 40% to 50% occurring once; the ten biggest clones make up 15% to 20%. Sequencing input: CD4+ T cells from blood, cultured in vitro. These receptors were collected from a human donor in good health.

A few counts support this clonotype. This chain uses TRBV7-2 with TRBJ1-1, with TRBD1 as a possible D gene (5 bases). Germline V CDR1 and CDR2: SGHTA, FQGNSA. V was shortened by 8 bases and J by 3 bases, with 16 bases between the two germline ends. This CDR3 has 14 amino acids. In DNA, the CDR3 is TGTGCCAGCCGGAAGGGGCCGGTAGACACTGAAGCTTTCTTT. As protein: CASRKGPVDTEAFF. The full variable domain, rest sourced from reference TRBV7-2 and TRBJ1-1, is GAGVSQSPSNKVTEKGKDVELRCDPISGHTALYWYRQSLGQGLEFLIYFQGNSAPDKSGLPSDRFSAERTGGSVSTLTIQRTQQEDSAVYLCASRKGPVDTEAFFGQGTRLTVV.

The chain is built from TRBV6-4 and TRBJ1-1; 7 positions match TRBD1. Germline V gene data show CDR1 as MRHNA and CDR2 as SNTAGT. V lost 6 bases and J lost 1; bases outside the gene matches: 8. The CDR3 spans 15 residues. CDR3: CASRLDRATNTEAFF. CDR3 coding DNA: TGTGCCAGCAGGCTAGACAGGGCGACGAACACTGAAGCTTTCTTT.